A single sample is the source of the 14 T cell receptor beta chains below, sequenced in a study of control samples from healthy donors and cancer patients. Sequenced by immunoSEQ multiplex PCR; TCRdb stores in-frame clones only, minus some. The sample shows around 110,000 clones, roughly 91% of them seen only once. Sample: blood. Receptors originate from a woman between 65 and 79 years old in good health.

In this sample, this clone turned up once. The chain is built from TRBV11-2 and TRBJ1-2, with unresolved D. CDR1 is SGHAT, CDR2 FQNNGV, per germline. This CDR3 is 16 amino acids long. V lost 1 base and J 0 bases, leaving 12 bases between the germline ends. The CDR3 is CASSLVGAGANYGYTF. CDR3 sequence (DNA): TGTGCCAGCAGCTTAGTTGGCGCCGGCGCTAACTATGGCTACACCTTC.

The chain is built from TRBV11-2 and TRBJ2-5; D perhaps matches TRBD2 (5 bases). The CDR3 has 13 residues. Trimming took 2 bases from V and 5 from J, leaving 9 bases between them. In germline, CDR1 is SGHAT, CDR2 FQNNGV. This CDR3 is CASSLRVAETQYF. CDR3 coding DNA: TGTGCCAGCAGCTTAAGAGTAGCGGAGACCCAGTACTTC.

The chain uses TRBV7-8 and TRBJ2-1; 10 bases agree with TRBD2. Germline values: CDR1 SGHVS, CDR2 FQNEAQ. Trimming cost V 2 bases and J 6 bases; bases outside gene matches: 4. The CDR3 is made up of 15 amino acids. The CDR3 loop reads CASSLQSGGANEQFF. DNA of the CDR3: TGTGCCAGCAGCTTACAAAGCGGGGGGGCCAATGAGCAGTTCTTC. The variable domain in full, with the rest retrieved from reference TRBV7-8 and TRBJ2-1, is GAGVSQSPRYKVAKRGQDVALRCDPISGHVSLFWYQQALGQGPEFLTYFQNEAQLDKSGLPSDRFFAERPEGSVSTLKIQRTQQEDSAVYLCASSLQSGGANEQFFGPGTRLTVL.

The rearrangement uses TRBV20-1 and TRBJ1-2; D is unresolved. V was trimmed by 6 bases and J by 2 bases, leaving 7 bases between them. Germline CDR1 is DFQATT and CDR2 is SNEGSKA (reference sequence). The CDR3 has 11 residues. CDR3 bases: TGCAGTGCAATAGAAAACTATGGCTACACCTTC. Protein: CSAIENYGYTF.

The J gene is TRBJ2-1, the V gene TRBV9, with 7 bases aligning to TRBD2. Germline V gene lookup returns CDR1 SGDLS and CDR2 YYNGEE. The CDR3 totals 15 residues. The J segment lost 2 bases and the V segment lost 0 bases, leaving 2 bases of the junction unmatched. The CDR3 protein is CASSVAAGTYNEQFF. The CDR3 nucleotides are TGTGCCAGCAGCGTAGCAGCGGGAACCTACAATGAGCAGTTCTTC.

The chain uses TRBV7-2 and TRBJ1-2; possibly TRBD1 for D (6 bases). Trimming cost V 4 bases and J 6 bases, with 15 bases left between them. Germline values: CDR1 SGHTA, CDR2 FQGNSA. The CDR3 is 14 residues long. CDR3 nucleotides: TGTGCCAGCAGCTCGTATAAATCAGGGGATGGCTACACCTTC. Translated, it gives CASSSYKSGDGYTF.

The CDR3 DNA sequence: TGTGCCAGCGCTGGACTAGCGGTGAACACCGGGGAGCTGTTTTTT. This codes for CASAGLAVNTGELFF. The gene calls are TRBV2 and TRBJ2-2; TRBD2 aligns across 10 bases. Germline CDR1 and CDR2: SNHLY and FYNNEI. The CDR3 totals 15 residues. The J segment lost 1 base and the V segment lost 8 bases, leaving 4 bases of the junction unmatched.

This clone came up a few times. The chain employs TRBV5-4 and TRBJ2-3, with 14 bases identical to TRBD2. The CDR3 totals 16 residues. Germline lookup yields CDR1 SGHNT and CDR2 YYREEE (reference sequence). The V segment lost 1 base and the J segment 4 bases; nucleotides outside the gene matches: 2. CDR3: CASSLRLAGGPDTQYF. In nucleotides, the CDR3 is TGTGCCAGCAGCTTGCGACTAGCGGGGGGGCCAGATACGCAGTATTTT.

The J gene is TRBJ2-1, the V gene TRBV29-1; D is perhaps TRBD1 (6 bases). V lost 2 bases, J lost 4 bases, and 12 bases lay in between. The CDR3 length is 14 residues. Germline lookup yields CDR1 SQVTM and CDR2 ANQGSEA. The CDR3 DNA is TGCAGCGTTGAAAGGGAGCAGGGGTACAATGAGCAGTTCTTC. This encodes CSVEREQGYNEQFF.

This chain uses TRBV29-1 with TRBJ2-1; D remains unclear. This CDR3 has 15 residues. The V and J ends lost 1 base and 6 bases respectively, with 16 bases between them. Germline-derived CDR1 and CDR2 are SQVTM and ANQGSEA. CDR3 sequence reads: CSVEGVGLIRNEQFF. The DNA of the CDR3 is TGCAGCGTTGAAGGAGTAGGGTTGATACGCAATGAGCAGTTCTTC.

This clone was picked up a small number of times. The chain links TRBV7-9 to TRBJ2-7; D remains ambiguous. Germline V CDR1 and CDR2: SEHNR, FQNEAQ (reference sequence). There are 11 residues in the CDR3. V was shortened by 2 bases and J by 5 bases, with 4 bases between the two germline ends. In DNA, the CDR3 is TGTGCCAGCAGCTTATTAAACGAGCAGTACTTC. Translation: CASSLLNEQYF.

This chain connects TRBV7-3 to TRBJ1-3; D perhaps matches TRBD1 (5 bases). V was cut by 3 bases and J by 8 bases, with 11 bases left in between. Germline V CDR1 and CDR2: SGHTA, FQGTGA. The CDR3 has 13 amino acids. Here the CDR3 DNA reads TGTGCCAGCAGCTTGGGACCGTTGGACACCATATATTTT. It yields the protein CASSLGPLDTIYF. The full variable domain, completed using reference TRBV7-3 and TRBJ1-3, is GAGVSQTPSNKVTEKGKYVELRCDPISGHTALYWYRQSLGQGPEFLIYFQGTGAADDSGLPNDRFFAVRPEGSVSTLKIQRTERGDSAVYLCASSLGPLDTIYFGEGSWLTVV.

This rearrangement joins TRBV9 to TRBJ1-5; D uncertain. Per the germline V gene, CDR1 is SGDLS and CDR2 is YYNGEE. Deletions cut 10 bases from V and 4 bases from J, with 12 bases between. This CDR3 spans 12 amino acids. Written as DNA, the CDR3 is TGTGCCTTGCGGGATTGGAATCAGCCCCAGCATTTT. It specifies CALRDWNQPQHF.

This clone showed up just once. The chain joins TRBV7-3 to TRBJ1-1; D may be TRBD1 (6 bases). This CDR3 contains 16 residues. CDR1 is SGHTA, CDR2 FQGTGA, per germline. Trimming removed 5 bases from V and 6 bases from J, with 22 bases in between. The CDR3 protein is CASSLRGPTQDAEAFF. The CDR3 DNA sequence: TGTGCCAGCAGCCTGCGGGGGCCTACCCAGGACGCTGAAGCTTTCTTT.